The source of this TCR beta chain is a study of cytomegalovirus exposure and HLA in healthy donors (dated by TCRdb to 2015 to 2018). Study-wide context: A later analysis indicated that the 120 validation repertoires were generated on the platform also employed for the 650 to 850 repertoires of the first cohort. The study aimed to test whether cataloging public T cell receptors could reveal signatures of past pathogen exposure. Along with the roughly 700-subject first cohort, a separate validation cohort of about 110 different subjects was used. To predict cytomegalovirus infection status, the study brought together high-throughput TCR immunosequencing, statistical association of individual TCRs with disease status, and machine learning. What the research found in general, with its limitations: All 120 or so repertoires were used to score co-occurrence in the validation cohort in a later analysis, because that analysis had no HLA typing for the cohort. It was suggested by the authors that the approach could potentially be generalized to other disease states and immunological phenotypes. The classifier was reported to diagnose cytomegalovirus status with high specificity and sensitivity in both the original cohort and the validation cohort. The study listed 164 TCR beta chains as associated with cytomegalovirus. In a later analysis, TCRs clustered in the first cohort were found to also tend to co-occur in the roughly 110 validation repertoires, with roughly 93% of cluster scores above 0. Most TCR sequences were observed very rarely across donors, whereas some public TCRs were present in many individuals. Three of the identified cytomegalovirus-associated TCR beta chains were confirmed in vitro to be specific for cytomegalovirus antigens.

Separate from the roughly 630-subject first cohort, the validation cohort of over 90 subjects was the group to which the donors belonged. V and J are truncated by 2 bases and 6 bases respectively, leaving an intervening sequence of 18 bases. CDR3 length: 15 amino acids, cysteine to phenylalanine. Of the read, only the CDR3 DNA is kept; its 45 bases are in frame from base 1. As encoded in the germline V gene, CDR1 is SQVTM while CDR2 is ANQGSEA. Of note for this clone: No antigen is known for it. No base quality information exists; no much larger clone differs at one position.

The library was produced with the immunoSEQ multiplex PCR assay. In the paper's pipeline: A statistical classification framework was built to diagnose cytomegalovirus status from the catalog of TCR beta chain sequences. TCRdb carries this immuneACCESS record with in-frame sequences only. Its versions omit some clonotypes, under half of them owing to an unresolved V gene in the studies checked, with the rest unexplained. V and J calls and clone size are given by that table; D and trimming were obtained from the DNA. This sample gives hundreds of thousands of clones in total; 70% to 90% of them show up just once. The leading ten clones occupy 0.83% of the sample.

The TCR was taken from a woman younger than 30 in good health and CMV-seronegative. The source material was PBMCs. The chain employs TRBV29-1 and TRBJ2-3, and the D gene may be TRBD2, 5 bases matching. The nucleotides are TGCAGCGTTGAATACCCTCGGACTCCCGTCGATACGCAGTATTTT. This yields the protein CSVEYPRTPVDTQYF.